This T cell receptor beta chain was sequenced in a study of blood T cells in healthy people across ages. The CDR3 length is 13 residues. Losses at the gene ends were 5 bases for V and 5 bases for J; bases not matched to a gene: 2. The second PCR ran 7 to 11 cycles with a sample-barcoded 5' primer and J-beta primers. CDR3-containing paired-end reads numbered at least 3 million in each sample. TCRdb analysed the 5' RACE reads with MiXCR anew, one entry per CDR3 protein. The sample carries 550,000 to 750,000 distinct CDR3 sequences, under 25% recorded once. Study results and limitations: Any changes in expanded clonotypes were possibly confounded, as donor CMV status remained unknown.

This clonotype was picked up a small number of times. Its antigen is undetermined. This chain connects TRBV12-3 or TRBV12-4 to TRBJ1-2, with 10 bases matching TRBD1. Sample: blood. The receptor was derived from a man in his 70s in good health. CDR3 bases: TGTGCCAGCAGTACGGGACAGGGGTATGGCTACACCTTC. This codes for CASSTGQGYGYTF.